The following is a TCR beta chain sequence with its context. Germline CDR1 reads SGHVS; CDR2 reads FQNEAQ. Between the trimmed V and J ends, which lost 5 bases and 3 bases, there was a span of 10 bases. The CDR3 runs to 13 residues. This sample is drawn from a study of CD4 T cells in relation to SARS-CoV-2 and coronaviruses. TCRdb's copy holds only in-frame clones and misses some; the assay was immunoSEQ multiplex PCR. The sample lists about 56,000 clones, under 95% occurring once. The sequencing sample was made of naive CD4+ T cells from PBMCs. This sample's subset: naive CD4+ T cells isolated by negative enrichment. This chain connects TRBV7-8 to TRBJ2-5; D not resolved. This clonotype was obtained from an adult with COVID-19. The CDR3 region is CASSRIREETQYF. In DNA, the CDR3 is TGTGCCAGCAGCCGAATTCGAGAAGAGACCCAGTACTTC.